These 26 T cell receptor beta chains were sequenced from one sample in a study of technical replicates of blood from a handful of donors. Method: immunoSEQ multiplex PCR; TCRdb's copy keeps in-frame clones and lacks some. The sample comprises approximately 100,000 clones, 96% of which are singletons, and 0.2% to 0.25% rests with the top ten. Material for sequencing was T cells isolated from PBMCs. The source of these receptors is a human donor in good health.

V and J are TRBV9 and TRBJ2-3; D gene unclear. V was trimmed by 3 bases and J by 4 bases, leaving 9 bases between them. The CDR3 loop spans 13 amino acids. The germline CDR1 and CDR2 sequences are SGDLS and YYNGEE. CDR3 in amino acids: CASSAALPDTQYF. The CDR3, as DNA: TGTGCCAGCAGCGCCGCACTCCCAGATACGCAGTATTTT.

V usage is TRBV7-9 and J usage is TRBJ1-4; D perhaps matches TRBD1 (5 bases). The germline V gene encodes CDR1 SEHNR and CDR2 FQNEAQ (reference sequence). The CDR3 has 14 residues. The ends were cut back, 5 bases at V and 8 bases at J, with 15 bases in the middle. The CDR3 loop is CASSQTGGFEKLFF. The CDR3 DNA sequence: TGTGCCAGCAGCCAGACTGGGGGGTTCGAAAAACTGTTTTTT.

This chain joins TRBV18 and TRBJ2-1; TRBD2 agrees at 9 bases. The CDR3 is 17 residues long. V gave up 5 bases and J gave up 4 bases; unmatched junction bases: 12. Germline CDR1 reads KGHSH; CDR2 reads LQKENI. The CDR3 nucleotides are TGTGCCAGCTCAACCACTCCGCGGGAGGGTTCATACAATGAGCAGTTCTTC. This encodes CASSTTPREGSYNEQFF.

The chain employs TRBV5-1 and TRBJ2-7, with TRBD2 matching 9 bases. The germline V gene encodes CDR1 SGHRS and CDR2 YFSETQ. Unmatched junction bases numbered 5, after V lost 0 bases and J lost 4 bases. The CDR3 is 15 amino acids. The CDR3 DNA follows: TGCGCCAGCAGCTTGGATGCGGCGGGAGGGTACGAGCAGTACTTC. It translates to CASSLDAAGGYEQYF.

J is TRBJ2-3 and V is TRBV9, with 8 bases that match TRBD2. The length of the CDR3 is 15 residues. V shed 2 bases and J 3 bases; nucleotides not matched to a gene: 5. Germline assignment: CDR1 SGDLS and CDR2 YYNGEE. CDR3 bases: TGTGCCAGCAGCGTGCCCGGGGGGGCTACAGATACGCAGTATTTT. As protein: CASSVPGGATDTQYF.

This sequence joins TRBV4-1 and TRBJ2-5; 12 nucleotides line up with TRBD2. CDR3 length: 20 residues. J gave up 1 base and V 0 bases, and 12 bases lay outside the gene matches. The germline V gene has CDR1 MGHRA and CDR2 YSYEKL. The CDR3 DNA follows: TGCGCCAGCAGCCAAGAATCACTAGCGGGAGGTTCTGCCTCCCAAGAGACCCAGTACTTC. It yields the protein CASSQESLAGGSASQETQYF.

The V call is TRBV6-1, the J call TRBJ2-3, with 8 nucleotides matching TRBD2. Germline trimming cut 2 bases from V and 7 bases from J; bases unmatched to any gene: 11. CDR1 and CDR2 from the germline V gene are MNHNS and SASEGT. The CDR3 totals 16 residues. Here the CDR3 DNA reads TGTGCCAGCAGTGAACCTAGCGGGCGGACCCCAAATACGCAGTATTTT. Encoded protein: CASSEPSGRTPNTQYF.

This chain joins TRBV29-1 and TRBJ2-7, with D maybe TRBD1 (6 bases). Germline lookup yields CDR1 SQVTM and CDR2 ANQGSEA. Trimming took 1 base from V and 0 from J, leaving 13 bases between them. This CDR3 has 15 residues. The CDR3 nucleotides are TGCAGCGTTGAAGGTCGAGGGGGAAACTCCTACGAGCAGTACTTC. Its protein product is CSVEGRGGNSYEQYF.

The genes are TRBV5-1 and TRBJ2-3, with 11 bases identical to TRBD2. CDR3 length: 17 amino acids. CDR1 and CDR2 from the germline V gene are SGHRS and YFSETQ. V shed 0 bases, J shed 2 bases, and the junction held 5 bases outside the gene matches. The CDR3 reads CASSLEASGGITDTQYF. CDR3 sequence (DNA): TGCGCCAGCAGCTTGGAGGCTAGCGGGGGGATCACAGATACGCAGTATTTT.

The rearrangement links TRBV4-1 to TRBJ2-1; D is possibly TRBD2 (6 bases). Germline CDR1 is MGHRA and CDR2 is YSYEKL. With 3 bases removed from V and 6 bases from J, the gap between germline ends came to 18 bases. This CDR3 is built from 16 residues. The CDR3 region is CASSQSGLPSGNEQFF. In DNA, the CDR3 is TGCGCCAGCAGCCAGTCGGGACTCCCCTCGGGCAATGAGCAGTTCTTC.

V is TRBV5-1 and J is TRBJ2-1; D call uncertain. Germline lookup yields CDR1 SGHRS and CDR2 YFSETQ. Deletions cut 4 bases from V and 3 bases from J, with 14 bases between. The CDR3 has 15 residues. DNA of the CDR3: TGCGCCAGCAGCCCTACGGGTAGTGACTACAATGAGCAGTTCTTC. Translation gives CASSPTGSDYNEQFF.

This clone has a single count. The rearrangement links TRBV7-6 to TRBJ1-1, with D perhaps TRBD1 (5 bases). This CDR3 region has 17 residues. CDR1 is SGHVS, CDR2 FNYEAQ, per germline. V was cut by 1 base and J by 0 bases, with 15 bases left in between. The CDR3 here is CASSLGVAGVMNTEAFF. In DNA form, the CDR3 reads TGTGCCAGCAGCTTAGGGGTCGCGGGGGTGATGAACACTGAAGCTTTCTTT. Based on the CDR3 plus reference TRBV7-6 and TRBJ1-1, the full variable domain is GAGVSQSPRYKVTKRGQDVALRCDPISGHVSLYWYRQALGQGPEFLTYFNYEAQQDKSGLPNDRFSAERPEGSISTLTIQRTEQRDSAMYRCASSLGVAGVMNTEAFFGQGTRLTVV.

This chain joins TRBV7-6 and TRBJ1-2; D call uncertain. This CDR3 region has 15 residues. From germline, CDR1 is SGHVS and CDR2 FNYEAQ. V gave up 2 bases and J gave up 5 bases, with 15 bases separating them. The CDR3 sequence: CASSLMAEGKYGYTF. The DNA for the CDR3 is TGTGCCAGCAGCTTAATGGCAGAGGGTAAATATGGCTACACCTTC.

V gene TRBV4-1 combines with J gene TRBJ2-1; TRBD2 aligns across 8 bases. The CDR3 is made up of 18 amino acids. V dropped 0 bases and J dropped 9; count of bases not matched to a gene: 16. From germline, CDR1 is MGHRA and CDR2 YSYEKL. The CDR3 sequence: CASSQDRFGTRAMSEQFF. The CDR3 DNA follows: TGCGCCAGCAGCCAAGATCGTTTTGGGACTAGGGCTATGTCTGAGCAGTTCTTC.

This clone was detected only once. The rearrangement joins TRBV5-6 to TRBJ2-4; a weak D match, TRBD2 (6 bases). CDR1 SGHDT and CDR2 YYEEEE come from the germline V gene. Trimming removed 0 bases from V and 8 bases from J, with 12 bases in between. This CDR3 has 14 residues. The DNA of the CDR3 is TGTGCCAGCAGCTTGGCCGCTGGGACTGACATTCAGTACTTC. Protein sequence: CASSLAAGTDIQYF.

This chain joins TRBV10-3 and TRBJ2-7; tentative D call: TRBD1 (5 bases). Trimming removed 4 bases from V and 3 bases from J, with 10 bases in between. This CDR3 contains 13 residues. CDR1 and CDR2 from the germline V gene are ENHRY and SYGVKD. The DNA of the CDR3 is TGTGCCATCAGTGCACAGGATGTCTACGAGCAGTACTTC. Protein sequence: CAISAQDVYEQYF.

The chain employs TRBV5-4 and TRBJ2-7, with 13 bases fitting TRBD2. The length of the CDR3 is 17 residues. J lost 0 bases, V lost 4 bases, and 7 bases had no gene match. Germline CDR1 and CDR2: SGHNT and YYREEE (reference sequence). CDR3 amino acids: CASSDTSGRALSYEQYF. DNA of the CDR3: TGTGCCAGCAGCGACACTAGCGGGAGGGCCCTCTCCTACGAGCAGTACTTC.

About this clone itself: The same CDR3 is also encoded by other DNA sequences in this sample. CDR3 residues: CASSPGQGAVYGYTF. CDR3 DNA: TGTGCCAGCAGCCCAGGACAGGGGGCGGTCTATGGCTACACCTTC. The chain couples TRBV2 to TRBJ1-2; TRBD1 agrees at 11 bases. The germline V gene has CDR1 SNHLY and CDR2 FYNNEI. This CDR3 spans 15 amino acids. Unmatched junction bases numbered 7, after V lost 6 bases and J lost 4 bases.

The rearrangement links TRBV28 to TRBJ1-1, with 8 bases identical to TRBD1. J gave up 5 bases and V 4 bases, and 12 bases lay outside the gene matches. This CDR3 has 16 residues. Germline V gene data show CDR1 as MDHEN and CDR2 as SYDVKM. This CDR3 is CASSSHRGTISTEAFF. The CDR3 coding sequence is TGTGCCAGCAGTTCCCACAGGGGGACTATTTCGACTGAAGCTTTCTTT. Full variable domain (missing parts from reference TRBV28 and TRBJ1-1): DVKVTQSSRYLVKRTGEKVFLECVQDMDHENMFWYRQDPGLGLRLIYFSYDVKMKEKGDIPEGYSVSREKKERFSLILESASTNQTSMYLCASSSHRGTISTEAFFGQGTRLTVV.

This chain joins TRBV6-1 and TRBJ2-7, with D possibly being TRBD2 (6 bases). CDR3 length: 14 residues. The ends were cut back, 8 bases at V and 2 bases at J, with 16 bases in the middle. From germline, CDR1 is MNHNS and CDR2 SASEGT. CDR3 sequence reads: CASRDFWQAYEQYF. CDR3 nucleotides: TGTGCCAGCCGGGACTTCTGGCAGGCCTACGAGCAGTACTTC.

The CDR3: CASSLGSGLAGAYEQYF. The CDR3, as DNA: TGTGCCAGCAGCTTAGGGTCCGGGCTAGCGGGTGCCTACGAGCAGTACTTC. The chain employs TRBV11-3 and TRBJ2-7; 8 bases match TRBD2. The CDR3 is made up of 17 amino acids. CDR1 and CDR2 (germline): SGHNT, YENEEA. V was clipped by 1 base and J by 2 bases; unmatched bases: 10.

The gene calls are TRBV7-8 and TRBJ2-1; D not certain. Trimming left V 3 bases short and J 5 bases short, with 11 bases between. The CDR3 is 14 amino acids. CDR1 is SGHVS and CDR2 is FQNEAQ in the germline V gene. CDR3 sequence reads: CASSLDKQDNEQFF. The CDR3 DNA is TGTGCCAGCAGCTTGGATAAGCAGGACAATGAGCAGTTCTTC.

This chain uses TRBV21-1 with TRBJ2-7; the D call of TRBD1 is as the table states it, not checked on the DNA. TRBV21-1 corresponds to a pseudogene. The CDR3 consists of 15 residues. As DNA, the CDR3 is TGTGCCAGCAGCAAAGATTCCGCAGGGACCTACGAGCAGTACTTC. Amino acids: CASSKDSAGTYEQYF.

Written as DNA, the CDR3 is TGTGCCAGCAGTGAACCGGGACACCTCACAGATACGCAGTATTTT. It translates to CASSEPGHLTDTQYF. The chain has TRBV6-1 and TRBJ2-3, with a possible D match to TRBD1 (6 bases). V lost 2 bases and J lost 2, with 11 bases in between. The CDR3 length is 15 residues. Germline CDR1 MNHNS, CDR2 SASEGT.

The CDR3 protein is CASSPSKGAFGNQPQHF. The CDR3 region has the DNA TGTGCCAGCTCACCAAGCAAGGGGGCGTTTGGCAATCAGCCCCAGCATTTT. This sequence joins TRBV18 and TRBJ1-5, with 7 bases matching TRBD1. The V and J ends lost 2 bases and 2 bases, in that order; junction bases with no gene match: 9. Germline values: CDR1 KGHSH, CDR2 LQKENI. The CDR3 is 17 residues long.

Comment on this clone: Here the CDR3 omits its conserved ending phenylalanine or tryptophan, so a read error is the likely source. The CDR3 DNA reads as TGTGCCACCAGCAGAGTACAGACAGGGGTCGGCTACACCCTC. This translates into CATSRVQTGVGYTL. V usage is TRBV15 and J usage is TRBJ1-2; 8 bases agree with TRBD1. V lost 1 base and J lost 8; bases outside the gene matches: 6. Germline assignment: CDR1 LNHNV and CDR2 YYDKDF (reference sequence). CDR3 length: 14 amino acids.